This T cell receptor (beta chain) emerged from a study of T cell clonotyping in hematopoietic cell transplantation. Study results and limitations: Pathologically expanded recipient clonotypes increased progressively from day 30 to day 180 as diversity fell.

Worth noting for this clone: Its antigen is not known.

Only in-frame clones appear in the TCRdb table, and some are missing; sequencing was by immunoSEQ multiplex PCR. The profile covers about 9,400 clones, with nearly 80% appearing a single time and roughly 15% taken by the ten largest. This CDR3 is built from 10 residues. Germline assignment: CDR1 SNHLY and CDR2 FYNNEI. Deletions cut 6 bases from V and 7 bases from J, with 7 bases between. The sample here was PBMCs, taken 180 days after allogeneic stem cell transplant. The origin of this receptor is a male patient between 40 and 50 years old who had an allogeneic stem cell transplant from a related donor, so the T cells may come from the graft donor. Some clones in this sample may be carry-over from other donors' samples. V usage is TRBV2 and J usage is TRBJ2-7; perhaps TRBD2 as D (5 bases). CDR3: CASSGVEQYF. The CDR3 region has the DNA TGTGCCAGCAGCGGGGTAGAGCAGTACTTC.